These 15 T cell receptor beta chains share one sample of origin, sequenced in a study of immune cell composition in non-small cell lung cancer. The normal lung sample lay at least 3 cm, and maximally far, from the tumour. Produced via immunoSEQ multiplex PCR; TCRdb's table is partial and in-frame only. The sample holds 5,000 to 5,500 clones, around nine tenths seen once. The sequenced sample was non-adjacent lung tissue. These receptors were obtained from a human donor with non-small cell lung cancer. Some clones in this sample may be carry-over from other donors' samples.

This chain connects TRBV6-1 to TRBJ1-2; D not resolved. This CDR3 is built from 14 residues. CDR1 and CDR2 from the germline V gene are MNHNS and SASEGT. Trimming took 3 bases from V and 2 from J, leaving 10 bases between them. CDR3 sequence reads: CASSDFLGNYGYTF. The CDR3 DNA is TGTGCCAGCAGTGACTTTCTCGGGAACTATGGCTACACCTTC.

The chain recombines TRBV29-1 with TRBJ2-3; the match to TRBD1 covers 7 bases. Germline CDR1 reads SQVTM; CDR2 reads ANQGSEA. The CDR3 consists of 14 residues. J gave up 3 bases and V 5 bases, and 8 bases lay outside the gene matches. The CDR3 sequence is CSVKTGTWTDTQYF. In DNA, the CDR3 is TGCAGCGTTAAGACAGGGACCTGGACAGATACGCAGTATTTT.

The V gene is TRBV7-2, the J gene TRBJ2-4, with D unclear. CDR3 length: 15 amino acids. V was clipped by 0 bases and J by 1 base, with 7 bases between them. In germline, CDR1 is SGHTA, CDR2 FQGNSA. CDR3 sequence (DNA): TGTGCCAGCAGCTTAGCGTTCGGTGCCAAAAACATTCAGTACTTC. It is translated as CASSLAFGAKNIQYF.

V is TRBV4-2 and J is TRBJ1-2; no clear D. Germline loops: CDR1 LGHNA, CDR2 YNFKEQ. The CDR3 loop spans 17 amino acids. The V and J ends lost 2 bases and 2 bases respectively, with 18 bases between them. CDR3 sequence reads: CASSQSLGSGSNYGYTF. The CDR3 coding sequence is TGTGCCAGCAGCCAATCTCTGGGCAGTGGTTCAAACTATGGCTACACCTTC.

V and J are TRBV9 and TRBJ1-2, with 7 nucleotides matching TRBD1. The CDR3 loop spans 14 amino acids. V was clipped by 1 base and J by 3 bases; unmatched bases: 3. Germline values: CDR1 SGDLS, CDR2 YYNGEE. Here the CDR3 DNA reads TGTGCCAGCAGCGTATCCGGGACAGACTATGGCTACACCTTC. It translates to CASSVSGTDYGYTF.

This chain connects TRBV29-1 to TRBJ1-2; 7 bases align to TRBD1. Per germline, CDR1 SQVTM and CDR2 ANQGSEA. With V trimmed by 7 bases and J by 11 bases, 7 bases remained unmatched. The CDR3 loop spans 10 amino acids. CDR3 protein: CSGWDSEYTF. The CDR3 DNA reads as TGCAGCGGATGGGACAGCGAATACACCTTC.

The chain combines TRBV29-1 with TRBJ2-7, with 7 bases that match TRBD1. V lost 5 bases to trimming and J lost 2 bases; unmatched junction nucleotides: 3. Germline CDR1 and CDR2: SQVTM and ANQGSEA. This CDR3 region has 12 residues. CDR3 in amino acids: CSVLQGTYEQYF. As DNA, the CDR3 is TGCAGCGTTCTACAGGGGACCTACGAGCAGTACTTC.

The CDR3 DNA is TGTGCCACCGAGGGAGGGTATGGCTACACCTTC. Protein product: CATEGGYGYTF. The genes are TRBV2 and TRBJ1-2, with unresolved D. This CDR3 comprises 11 residues. Germline CDR1 is SNHLY and CDR2 is FYNNEI. V shed 10 bases and J shed 5 bases, with 11 bases lying between them. The variable domain in full, completed from reference TRBV2 and TRBJ1-2, reads EPEVTQTPSHQVTQMGQEVILRCVPISNHLYFYWYRQILGQKVEFLVSFYNNEISEKSEIFDDQFSVERPDGSNFTLKIRSTKLEDSAMYFCATEGGYGYTFGSGTRLTVV.

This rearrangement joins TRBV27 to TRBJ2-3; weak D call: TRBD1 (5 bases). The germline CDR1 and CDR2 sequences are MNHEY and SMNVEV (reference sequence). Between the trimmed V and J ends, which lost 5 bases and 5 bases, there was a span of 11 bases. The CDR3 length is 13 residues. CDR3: CASSQGQGDTQYF. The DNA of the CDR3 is TGTGCCAGCAGTCAGGGCCAGGGAGATACGCAGTATTTT.

Here the CDR3 reads CASRPTTGTSTGELFF. The CDR3 DNA reads as TGTGCCAGCAGACCTACTACCGGGACATCCACCGGGGAGCTGTTTTTT. This chain joins TRBV5-4 and TRBJ2-2; tentative D call: TRBD1 (6 bases). The germline gives CDR1 SGHNT, CDR2 YYREEE (reference sequence). V lost 5 bases to trimming and J lost 4 bases, with 18 bases between them. The CDR3 totals 16 residues.

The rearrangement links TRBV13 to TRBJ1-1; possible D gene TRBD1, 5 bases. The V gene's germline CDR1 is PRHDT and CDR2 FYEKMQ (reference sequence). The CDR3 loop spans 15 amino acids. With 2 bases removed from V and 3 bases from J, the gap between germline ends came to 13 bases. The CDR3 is CASSLRGAADTEAFF. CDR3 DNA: TGTGCCAGCAGCTTAAGGGGCGCGGCGGACACTGAAGCTTTCTTT.

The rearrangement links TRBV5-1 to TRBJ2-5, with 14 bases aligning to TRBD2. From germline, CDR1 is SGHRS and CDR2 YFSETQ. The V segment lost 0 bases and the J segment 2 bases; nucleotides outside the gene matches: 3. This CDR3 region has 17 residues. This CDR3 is CASSLGGTSGGQETQYF. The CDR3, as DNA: TGCGCCAGCAGCTTGGGGGGGACTAGCGGGGGTCAAGAGACCCAGTACTTC. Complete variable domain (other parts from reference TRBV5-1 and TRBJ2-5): KAGVTQTPRYLIKTRGQQVTLSCSPISGHRSVSWYQQTPGQGLQFLFEYFSETQRNKGNFPGRFSGRQFSNSRSEMNVSTLELGDSALYLCASSLGGTSGGQETQYFGPGTRLLVL.

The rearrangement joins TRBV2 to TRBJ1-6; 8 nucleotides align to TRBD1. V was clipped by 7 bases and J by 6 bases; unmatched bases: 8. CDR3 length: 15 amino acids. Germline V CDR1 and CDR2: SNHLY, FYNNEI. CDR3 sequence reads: CASMRMGTGNSPLHF. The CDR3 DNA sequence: TGTGCCAGCATGAGGATGGGGACAGGTAATTCACCCCTCCACTTT.

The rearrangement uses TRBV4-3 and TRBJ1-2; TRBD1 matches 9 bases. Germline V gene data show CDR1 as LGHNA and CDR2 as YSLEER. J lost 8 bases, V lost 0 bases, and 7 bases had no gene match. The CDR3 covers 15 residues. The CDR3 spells CASSQDRDRVQGYTF. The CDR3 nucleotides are TGCGCCAGCAGCCAAGATCGGGACAGGGTGCAAGGCTACACCTTC.

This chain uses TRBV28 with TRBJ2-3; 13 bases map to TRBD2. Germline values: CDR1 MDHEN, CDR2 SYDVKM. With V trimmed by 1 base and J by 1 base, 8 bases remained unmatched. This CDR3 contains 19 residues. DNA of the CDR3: TGTGCCAGCAGTTTATTGGGACTAGCGGGATACAGGGGCACAGATACGCAGTATTTT. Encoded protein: CASSLLGLAGYRGTDTQYF.